This T cell receptor beta chain was sequenced in a study of T cell responses to AZD1222 COVID-19 vaccine. V shed 6 bases and J shed 1 base, with 10 bases lying between them. This CDR3 is built from 14 residues. Germline V gives CDR1 LNHDA, CDR2 SQIVND (reference sequence). The repertoire was sequenced with immunoSEQ multiplex PCR; TCRdb's copy has only in-frame clones and lacks some. The sample lists approximately 98,000 clones; roughly nine tenths were seen once. The sample was peripheral blood, taken on day 0 of MenACWY control vaccination. The V and J genes are TRBV19 and TRBJ1-5; TRBD1 is a possible D gene (6 bases). The receptor was derived from an adult in good health. The CDR3 coding sequence is TGTGCCAGTAGCAGAGGGGGGAGCAATCAGCCCCAGCATTTT. Translation: CASSRGGSNQPQHF.